The 7 T cell receptor beta chains below were found in one sample sequenced in a study of technical replicates of blood from four donors. Using immunoSEQ multiplex PCR, the repertoire was profiled, and TCRdb retains in-frame clones only, with some absent. The sample holds 62,000 or so clones, approximately 89% seen once. Sequencing used PBMCs. These receptors originate from a human donor in good health. Some clones in this sample may be carry-over from other donors' samples.

The chain employs TRBV7-2 and TRBJ2-2; 7 nucleotides align to TRBD2. The CDR3 loop spans 14 amino acids. The trim removed 4 bases at V and 4 bases at J, leaving 3 bases unmatched. Per the germline V gene, CDR1 is SGHTA and CDR2 is FQGNSA. The CDR3 spells CASSYSGGTGELFF. The CDR3 nucleotides are TGTGCCAGCAGCTATTCGGGGGGCACCGGGGAGCTGTTTTTT.

The chain uses TRBV7-8 and TRBJ1-4, with D perhaps matching TRBD1 (5 bases). CDR3 length: 15 amino acids. Germline lookup yields CDR1 SGHVS and CDR2 FQNEAQ. The V end lost 1 base, the J end lost 7 bases, and 13 bases lay between the germline ends. The CDR3: CASSLVLGLGEKLFF. The CDR3 DNA reads TGTGCCAGCAGCTTAGTCCTGGGGCTGGGTGAAAAACTGTTTTTT.

This clone is a singleton in its sample. V gene TRBV28 combines with J gene TRBJ1-6, with 8 bases identical to TRBD1. CDR1 is MDHEN, CDR2 SYDVKM, per germline. The CDR3 is 14 amino acids. Trimming took 10 bases from V and 7 from J; bases not matched to a gene: 9. The CDR3 reads CAIRDRLGNSPLHF. The CDR3 DNA reads TGTGCCATCCGGGACAGGTTGGGGAATTCACCCCTCCACTTT.

The chain joins TRBV2 to TRBJ1-1; TRBD1 agrees at 9 bases. J lost 7 bases, V lost 4 bases, and 4 bases had no gene match. This CDR3 is 13 amino acids long. Looked up from germline, CDR1 is SNHLY and CDR2 is FYNNEI. The CDR3 coding sequence is TGTGCCAGCAGTGGGACAGGGGCCCTTGAAGCTTTCTTT. The encoded protein is CASSGTGALEAFF. Full variable domain (rest looked up from reference TRBV2 and TRBJ1-1): EPEVTQTPSHQVTQMGQEVILRCVPISNHLYFYWYRQILGQKVEFLVSFYNNEISEKSEIFDDQFSVERPDGSNFTLKIRSTKLEDSAMYFCASSGTGALEAFFGQGTRLTVV.

The chain recombines TRBV9 with TRBJ1-2; D is unresolved. CDR1 is SGDLS and CDR2 is YYNGEE in the germline V gene. Deletions cut 3 bases from V and 0 bases from J, with 9 bases between. The CDR3 totals 14 residues. The CDR3 DNA reads TGTGCCAGCAGCGGGATAGGAGCTAACTATGGCTACACCTTC. This codes for CASSGIGANYGYTF.

This rearrangement joins TRBV15 to TRBJ2-3; D not certain. Germline V gene sequence: CDR1 LNHNV, CDR2 YYDKDF (reference sequence). V lost 3 bases and J lost 2, with 12 bases in between. This CDR3 spans 15 amino acids. The chain's CDR3 is CATSRSRSYTDTQYF. CDR3 DNA: TGTGCCACCAGCAGGTCGCGGAGCTACACAGATACGCAGTATTTT.

The chain carries TRBV19 and TRBJ1-3, with D perhaps matching TRBD1 (6 bases). The CDR3 is 13 residues long. Looked up from germline, CDR1 is LNHDA and CDR2 is SQIVND (reference sequence). The V end lost 4 bases, the J end lost 2 bases, and 6 bases lay between the germline ends. The DNA for the CDR3 is TGTGCCAGTAGTAGGGACACTGGAAACACCATATATTTT. It yields the protein CASSRDTGNTIYF.